This TCR beta chain was sequenced for a study of neurological immune-mediated disorders. At least ten counts were recorded for this clonotype. MiXCR, applied by TCRdb to the 5' RACE reads, yields one record per CDR3 protein. The sample yields tens of thousands of distinct CDR3 sequences, 9% to 12% seen once. The J segment lost 0 bases and the V segment lost 0 bases, leaving 7 bases of the junction unmatched. The CDR3 covers 18 residues. Germline CDR1 SGDLS, CDR2 YYNGEE. This sequence was found in a man in his forties in good health. Specimen: PBMCs. The chain carries TRBV9 and TRBJ2-1, with 9 bases identical to TRBD2. CDR3 DNA: TGTGCCAGCAGCGTAGAGGATAGCGGGGGACCCTCCTACAATGAGCAGTTCTTC. Encoded protein: CASSVEDSGGPSYNEQFF.